These 30 T cell receptor beta chains were sequenced from one sample in a study of shared clonotypes between healthy human individuals (TCRdb year 2020). Library creation used the immunoSEQ multiplex PCR assay. What TCRdb holds here is the immuneACCESS table cut down to in-frame rearrangements. Part of the clones is not present; checked against another copy, under half of the missing clones reflect an unresolved V gene, and the others are unexplained. The table for this sample lists 530,000 or so clones; about 75% of them were counted only once. The ten top clones hold around 13% of the sample. The sample taken for sequencing was PBMCs. The receptors were sampled from a woman in her 40s in good health. Some clones in this sample may be carry-over from other donors' samples.

This clone was found many times. Other nucleotide sequences from this sample produce the same CDR3. This chain joins TRBV5-6 and TRBJ1-4, with D perhaps TRBD1 (6 bases). The V gene lost 5 bases and the J gene lost 0 bases, with 11 bases spanning the gap. This CDR3 has 15 amino acids. The germline V gene has CDR1 SGHDT and CDR2 YYEEEE. The CDR3 DNA sequence: TGTGCCAGCAGTTCTGGGACACCAACTAATGAAAAACTGTTTTTT. This translates into CASSSGTPTNEKLFF.

In its sample, this clone was seen a few times. The chain couples TRBV18 to TRBJ2-7; D might be TRBD1 (6 bases). This CDR3 has 15 residues. Germline V gene sequence: CDR1 KGHSH, CDR2 LQKENI. Trimming shortened V by 2 bases and J by 6 bases, and 17 bases separated the two germline ends. CDR3 region: CASSPRAGARLEQYF. Here the CDR3 DNA reads TGTGCCAGCTCACCAAGGGCAGGGGCCCGGCTCGAGCAGTACTTC.

This clone has more than one count but fewer than ten. V usage is TRBV18 and J usage is TRBJ2-5; maybe TRBD1 (6 bases). The V gene lost 9 bases and the J gene lost 5 bases, with 16 bases spanning the gap. This CDR3 spans 13 amino acids. Germline CDR1 and CDR2: KGHSH and LQKENI. The CDR3 nucleotides read TGTGCCAGTCAACAGGGCAGGTCCGAGACCCAGTACTTC. Translating gives CASQQGRSETQYF.

The CDR3 coding sequence is TGTGCCAGCAGCTTACTAGCGGACCTCTCCTACGAGCAGTACTTC. This gives the protein CASSLLADLSYEQYF. This chain uses TRBV7-8 with TRBJ2-7; TRBD2 matches at 7 bases. CDR1 and CDR2 (germline): SGHVS, FQNEAQ. The V and J ends lost 2 bases and 0 bases, in that order; junction bases with no gene match: 4. The CDR3 totals 15 residues.

The chain has TRBV10-3 and TRBJ2-7; 7 positions match TRBD1. The CDR3 totals 14 residues. The junction had 2 bases not matched to a gene; V was cut back by 2 bases and J by 1 base. Per the germline V gene, CDR1 is ENHRY and CDR2 is SYGVKD. CDR3 coding DNA: TGTGCCATCAGTGAGCGCAGGGGGTCCTACGAGCAGTACTTC. Translation: CAISERRGSYEQYF.

The V and J genes are TRBV5-8 and TRBJ2-1; 7 nucleotides align to TRBD2. Germline trimming cut 4 bases from V and 10 bases from J; bases unmatched to any gene: 11. Germline V lookup: CDR1 SGHTS, CDR2 YDEGEE. CDR3 length: 14 residues. CDR3 DNA: TGTGCCAGCAGCCCCTGGGGGGGAGGGCCCGAGCAGTTCTTC. Amino acid sequence: CASSPWGGGPEQFF.

The chain employs TRBV7-2 and TRBJ2-3; 7 bases match TRBD2. With V trimmed by 5 bases and J by 4 bases, 15 bases remained unmatched. The CDR3 spans 17 residues. Looked up from germline, CDR1 is SGHTA and CDR2 is FQGNSA. CDR3 in amino acids: CASSHSSGGSFADTQYF. Here the CDR3 DNA reads TGTGCCAGCAGCCATTCGAGTGGCGGGAGCTTCGCAGATACGCAGTATTTT.

The V and J genes are TRBV6-5 and TRBJ2-7, with 8 positions matching TRBD1. CDR3 length: 15 amino acids. V lost 4 bases and J lost 1; bases outside the gene matches: 6. Germline CDR1 is MNHEY and CDR2 is SVGAGI. The chain's CDR3 is CASSSSRTGSYEQYF. In DNA form, the CDR3 reads TGTGCCAGCAGTTCGTCCCGGACAGGGTCCTACGAGCAGTACTTC.

The chain joins TRBV28 to TRBJ2-7; D is ambiguous. V was clipped by 3 bases and J by 3 bases, with 18 bases between them. The CDR3 has 16 amino acids. Germline assignment: CDR1 MDHEN and CDR2 SYDVKM. The CDR3 region is CASSFIRAHTNYEQYF. The DNA for the CDR3 is TGTGCCAGCAGTTTCATAAGAGCCCATACAAACTACGAGCAGTACTTC. Together with reference TRBV28 and TRBJ2-7, the CDR3 gives the full variable domain: DVKVTQSSRYLVKRTGEKVFLECVQDMDHENMFWYRQDPGLGLRLIYFSYDVKMKEKGDIPEGYSVSREKKERFSLILESASTNQTSMYLCASSFIRAHTNYEQYFGPGTRLTVT.

Worth noting for this clone: Other DNA sequences in the sample encode the same CDR3. This CDR3 reads CASSLESTDTQYF. DNA of the CDR3: TGTGCCAGCAGCTTGGAGAGCACAGATACGCAGTATTTT. V is TRBV5-4 and J is TRBJ2-3; no firm D call. Germline CDR1 is SGHNT and CDR2 is YYREEE (reference sequence). CDR3 length: 13 amino acids. The germline V and J ends were trimmed by 0 bases and 0 bases, with 2 bases remaining between them. Supplemented by reference TRBV5-4 and TRBJ2-3, the full variable domain reads ETGVTQSPTHLIKTRGQQVTLRCSSQSGHNTVSWYQQALGQGPQFIFQYYREEENGRGNFPPRFSGLQFPNYSSELNVNALELDDSALYLCASSLESTDTQYFGPGTRLTVL.

The genes are TRBV7-2 and TRBJ2-5, with D possibly TRBD2 on 6 matching bases. The CDR3 runs to 15 residues. V was trimmed by 1 base and J by 3 bases, leaving 12 bases between them. Germline V gene sequence: CDR1 SGHTA, CDR2 FQGNSA. The CDR3 loop is CASSLGGLAKETQYF. CDR3 DNA sequence: TGTGCCAGCAGCTTAGGTGGCCTAGCGAAAGAGACCCAGTACTTC.

The chain has TRBV27 and TRBJ2-3; 7 bases fit TRBD2. The CDR3 has 15 residues. V was pared by 4 bases and J by 2 bases, with 6 bases of the junction left unmatched. Germline loops: CDR1 MNHEY, CDR2 SMNVEV (reference sequence). The CDR3 region has the DNA TGTGCCAGCAGTTGGGGGGGACTCCACACAGATACGCAGTATTTT. It translates to CASSWGGLHTDTQYF.

V usage is TRBV28 and J usage is TRBJ2-7; 10 bases map to TRBD1. The CDR3 sequence is 15 residues long. J gave up 2 bases and V 5 bases, and 6 bases lay outside the gene matches. Germline V gene data show CDR1 as MDHEN and CDR2 as SYDVKM. The CDR3 is CASSPPTGGTYEQYF. Here the CDR3 DNA reads TGTGCCAGCAGTCCCCCGACAGGGGGCACCTACGAGCAGTACTTC.

In DNA form, the CDR3 reads TGTGCCAGCAGACTAGTCTACGAGCAGTACTTC. It is translated as CASRLVYEQYF. This chain uses TRBV7-9 with TRBJ2-7, with D possibly matching TRBD2 (5 bases). The CDR3 is 11 amino acids. Looked up from germline, CDR1 is SEHNR and CDR2 is FQNEAQ (reference sequence). Trimming took 6 bases from V and 3 from J, leaving 6 bases between them.

The genes are TRBV7-2 and TRBJ2-1; 10 bases are a match to TRBD1. Germline CDR1 SGHTA, CDR2 FQGNSA. This CDR3 region has 13 residues. V was clipped by 11 bases and J by 8 bases; unmatched bases: 9. The CDR3 spells CAGTGATRDEQFF. The CDR3 nucleotides read TGTGCCGGGACAGGGGCGACTAGGGATGAGCAGTTCTTC. The entire variable domain, with the rest obtained from reference TRBV7-2 and TRBJ2-1, is as follows: GAGVSQSPSNKVTEKGKDVELRCDPISGHTALYWYRQSLGQGLEFLIYFQGNSAPDKSGLPSDRFSAERTGGSVSTLTIQRTQQEDSAVYLCAGTGATRDEQFFGPGTRLTVL.

V is TRBV5-4 and J is TRBJ2-1; D call uncertain. The CDR3 consists of 12 residues. V gave up 2 bases and J gave up 4 bases, with 4 bases separating them. The germline V gene has CDR1 SGHNT and CDR2 YYREEE (reference sequence). Here the CDR3 reads CASSFGYNEQFF. Written as DNA, the CDR3 is TGTGCCAGCAGCTTTGGGTACAATGAGCAGTTCTTC. The full variable domain, in which reference TRBV5-4 and TRBJ2-1 provide the parts outside the CDR3, is ETGVTQSPTHLIKTRGQQVTLRCSSQSGHNTVSWYQQALGQGPQFIFQYYREEENGRGNFPPRFSGLQFPNYSSELNVNALELDDSALYLCASSFGYNEQFFGPGTRLTVL.

This chain uses TRBV6-1 with TRBJ1-2; 7 positions agree with TRBD1. CDR1 MNHNS and CDR2 SASEGT come from the germline V gene. The length of the CDR3 is 14 residues. The junction had 14 bases not matched to a gene; V was cut back by 8 bases and J by 8 bases. CDR3 amino acids: CASRGITPDRGYTF. The CDR3 DNA sequence: TGTGCCAGCCGGGGGATCACACCGGACAGGGGCTACACCTTC.

The chain is built from TRBV19 and TRBJ1-5; the D gene is possibly TRBD1 (5 bases). The CDR3 is 12 residues long. Germline CDR1 LNHDA, CDR2 SQIVND (reference sequence). The V and J ends lost 10 bases and 9 bases respectively, with 16 bases between them. The CDR3 nucleotides are TGTGCCACCCACGGGGGAGCGGGGCCCCAGCATTTT. Amino acid sequence: CATHGGAGPQHF.

The rearrangement uses TRBV27 and TRBJ2-2; no definite D call. Trimming took 4 bases from V and 7 from J, leaving 7 bases between them. Germline values: CDR1 MNHEY, CDR2 SMNVEV (reference sequence). This CDR3 comprises 12 residues. As DNA, the CDR3 is TGTGCCAGCAGTTCAAGATACGGGGAGCTGTTTTTT. It codes for CASSSRYGELFF.

The chain employs TRBV7-3 and TRBJ2-1, with 10 bases aligning to TRBD2. This CDR3 spans 15 amino acids. Germline loops: CDR1 SGHTA, CDR2 FQGTGA. The trim removed 5 bases at V and 5 bases at J, leaving 6 bases unmatched. In DNA, the CDR3 is TGTGCCAGCAGCCCGACTAGCGGGTTAGACAATGAGCAGTTCTTC. This gives the protein CASSPTSGLDNEQFF.

The gene calls are TRBV7-9 and TRBJ2-3, with 7 bases fitting TRBD1. V shed 5 bases and J 0 bases; nucleotides not matched to a gene: 8. This CDR3 has 16 amino acids. In germline, CDR1 is SEHNR, CDR2 FQNEAQ (reference sequence). This CDR3 is CASSQRGQTSTDTQYF. Here the CDR3 DNA reads TGTGCCAGCAGCCAAAGGGGACAGACTAGCACAGATACGCAGTATTTT.

CDR3 amino acids: CASSIEDGPYEQYF. The CDR3 DNA reads TGTGCCAGTAGTATAGAGGACGGCCCCTACGAGCAGTACTTC. This chain uses TRBV19 with TRBJ2-7; D call uncertain. The CDR3 spans 14 residues. V was clipped by 0 bases and J by 2 bases, with 8 bases between them. Germline-derived CDR1 and CDR2 are LNHDA and SQIVND (reference sequence).

This clone appeared a few times. The chain is built from TRBV5-1 and TRBJ2-3, with D unresolved. This CDR3 region has 16 residues. Trimming stripped 4 bases from V and 1 base from J, with 16 bases between. The V gene's germline CDR1 is SGHRS and CDR2 YFSETQ. The DNA of the CDR3 is TGCGCCAGCAGCACAACACCAGGCTGGGGCACAGATACGCAGTATTTT. This encodes CASSTTPGWGTDTQYF.

This sequence joins TRBV28 and TRBJ1-6; tentative D call: TRBD1 (5 bases). Trimming left V 3 bases short and J 4 bases short, with 19 bases between. CDR3 length: 18 residues. Germline CDR1 reads MDHEN; CDR2 reads SYDVKM. In nucleotides, the CDR3 is TGTGCCAGCAGTTTTACGGGACCCCAATTCGGGTATAATTCACCCCTCCACTTT. It specifies CASSFTGPQFGYNSPLHF.

To note about this clone: This likely stems from a read error, as it lies one base from a far larger clone. This CDR3 is also generated by other DNA sequences in the sample. V gene TRBV30 combines with J gene TRBJ2-7, with D uncertain. The CDR3 runs to 12 residues. The germline V gene has CDR1 GTSNPN and CDR2 SVGIG (reference sequence). For the CDR3, the DNA is TGCGCCTGGTCGCAGGACCGCTACGAGCAGTACTTC. Amino acid sequence: CAWSQDRYEQYF.

The chain recombines TRBV18 with TRBJ1-2; D is perhaps TRBD1 (6 bases). This CDR3 is built from 13 residues. The germline V and J ends were trimmed by 3 bases and 7 bases, with 12 bases remaining between them. Germline V gene sequence: CDR1 KGHSH, CDR2 LQKENI. In nucleotides, the CDR3 is TGTGCCAGCTCACCCGATGACAGGCGTGGCTACACCTTC. Protein product: CASSPDDRRGYTF.

DNA of the CDR3: TGTGCCAGCAGCTTACTAGCGGGCCCCTACGAGCAGTACTTC. It codes for CASSLLAGPYEQYF. V is TRBV5-4 and J is TRBJ2-7; TRBD2 matches 9 bases. J gave up 2 bases and V 2 bases, and 2 bases lay outside the gene matches. Germline V gene data show CDR1 as SGHNT and CDR2 as YYREEE (reference sequence). There are 14 residues in the CDR3. The full variable domain, rest sourced from reference TRBV5-4 and TRBJ2-7, is ETGVTQSPTHLIKTRGQQVTLRCSSQSGHNTVSWYQQALGQGPQFIFQYYREEENGRGNFPPRFSGLQFPNYSSELNVNALELDDSALYLCASSLLAGPYEQYFGPGTRLTVT.

As DNA, the CDR3 is TGTGCCAGCAGCCTGGGTGAAGCGACCCAGTACTTC. It is translated as CASSLGEATQYF. This sequence joins TRBV7-2 and TRBJ2-5; D ambiguous. This CDR3 is 12 amino acids long. Germline values: CDR1 SGHTA, CDR2 FQGNSA. V lost 5 bases, J lost 7 bases, and 11 bases lay in between.

The V gene is TRBV5-4, the J gene TRBJ2-7; 7 positions agree with TRBD2. Unmatched junction bases numbered 17, after V lost 7 bases and J lost 4 bases. CDR1 is SGHNT and CDR2 is YYREEE in the germline V gene (reference sequence). CDR3 size: 16 residues. The chain's CDR3 is CASSQGGRARIYEQYF. CDR3 bases: TGTGCCAGCTCCCAGGGAGGGAGGGCTAGGATTTACGAGCAGTACTTC.

The chain joins TRBV5-5 to TRBJ2-1; TRBD1 matches 9 bases. V dropped 4 bases and J dropped 5; count of bases not matched to a gene: 7. This CDR3 region has 15 residues. Germline loops: CDR1 SGHKS, CDR2 YYEKEE (reference sequence). This chain's CDR3 is CASSTRTGAHNEQFF. The DNA for the CDR3 is TGTGCCAGCAGCACGCGGACAGGGGCCCACAATGAGCAGTTCTTC.